The clone carrying this TCR beta chain was counted a single time. This record comes from a study of blood T cell repertoires in COVID-19. Germline CDR1 reads SGHRS; CDR2 reads YFSETQ. The junction had 4 bases not matched to a gene; V was cut back by 4 bases and J by 8 bases. The CDR3 runs to 12 residues. In the study's own analysis: It was from reference gene primer amplification that nucleated cell counts were estimated. Only in-frame clones appear in the TCRdb table, and some are missing; sequencing was by immunoSEQ multiplex PCR. From that table come the V and J calls and clone size; the DNA was used to work out D and trimming. The table includes approximately 130,000 clones, 80% to 90% detected once.

Material for sequencing was peripheral blood. V is TRBV5-1 and J is TRBJ1-2; 8 bases align to TRBD1. This receptor was obtained from a human donor in a cohort sampled during active COVID-19. CDR3 DNA: TGCGCCAGCAGCCCGGGACAGGAGGGCTACACCTTC. The encoded protein is CASSPGQEGYTF. The full variable domain, in which reference TRBV5-1 and TRBJ1-2 provide the parts outside the CDR3, is KAGVTQTPRYLIKTRGQQVTLSCSPISGHRSVSWYQQTPGQGLQFLFEYFSETQRNKGNFPGRFSGRQFSNSRSEMNVSTLELGDSALYLCASSPGQEGYTFGSGTRLTVV.